The next 10 T cell receptor beta chains were all read from a single sample in a study of shared clonotypes between healthy human individuals. Clones were sequenced by immunoSEQ multiplex PCR, and TCRdb holds only the in-frame ones, with some missing. Among a few million clones listed, 80% to 95% were seen once. The sequencing sample was made of naive CD4+ T cells from PBMCs. Stated subset: CD45RA+ positively selected. Receptors originate from a man younger than 35 in good health. Some clones in this sample may be carry-over from other donors' samples.

In this sample, this clone turned up a few times. In nucleotides, the CDR3 is TGTGCCAGCAGCATCGAGCCCTACGAGCAGTACTTC. It yields the protein CASSIEPYEQYF. The chain recombines TRBV7-9 with TRBJ2-7; D call uncertain. Trimming pared 5 bases from V and 2 bases from J, leaving 7 bases between. Germline assignment: CDR1 SEHNR and CDR2 FQNEAQ (reference sequence). The length of the CDR3 is 12 residues.

This clone was seen only once. The chain couples TRBV28 to TRBJ2-6; D is unclear. V lost 1 base, J lost 0 bases, and 10 bases lay in between. The CDR3 is made up of 17 amino acids. CDR1 MDHEN and CDR2 SYDVKM come from the germline V gene. The CDR3 bases are TGTGCCAGCAGTTTATCCGGTAGACTCTCTGGGGCCAACGTCCTGACTTTC. Amino acids: CASSLSGRLSGANVLTF.

The rearrangement joins TRBV11-3 to TRBJ2-1, with TRBD2 matching over 8 bases. V shed 2 bases, J shed 5 bases, and the junction held 5 bases outside the gene matches. CDR1 and CDR2 from the germline V gene are SGHNT and YENEEA. This CDR3 contains 15 residues. DNA for the CDR3: TGTGCCAGCAGCTTAAGCGGGAGTCGGGACAATGAGCAGTTCTTC. Translation: CASSLSGSRDNEQFF.

V and J are TRBV10-2 and TRBJ2-2; 8 positions match TRBD2. This CDR3 has 16 residues. Per the germline V gene, CDR1 is WSHSY and CDR2 is SAAADI. After removal of 7 bases from V and 5 bases from J, the junction contained 12 bases not matched to a gene. CDR3 in amino acids: CASKWIAGSVTGELFF. CDR3 nucleotide sequence: TGCGCCAGCAAATGGATAGCGGGGAGCGTAACCGGGGAGCTGTTTTTT.

The chain uses TRBV5-1 and TRBJ2-5, with a tentative D call TRBD1 (6 bases). The germline V gene has CDR1 SGHRS and CDR2 YFSETQ. Trimming removed 0 bases at V and 1 base at J, with 13 bases between. This CDR3 spans 16 amino acids. The CDR3 sequence: CASSLVLDRTQETQYF. The DNA of the CDR3 is TGCGCCAGCAGCTTGGTTTTGGACAGAACCCAAGAGACCCAGTACTTC.

The chain links TRBV7-2 to TRBJ2-5, with TRBD2 identical over 10 bases. There are 15 residues in the CDR3. CDR1 is SGHTA, CDR2 FQGNSA, per germline. V shed 7 bases, J shed 4 bases, and the junction held 9 bases outside the gene matches. The CDR3 loop reads CASTFSGRWGETQYF. The CDR3 nucleotides read TGTGCCAGCACCTTTAGCGGGAGGTGGGGAGAGACCCAGTACTTC.

The chain recombines TRBV27 with TRBJ2-1, with TRBD2 matching 9 bases. The length of the CDR3 is 18 residues. In germline, CDR1 is MNHEY, CDR2 SMNVEV (reference sequence). Losses at the gene ends were 5 bases for V and 6 bases for J; bases not matched to a gene: 17. The CDR3 is CASSLFPPIAGDRNEQFF. As DNA, the CDR3 is TGTGCCAGCAGTCTTTTTCCCCCTATAGCGGGAGATCGCAATGAGCAGTTCTTC.

V is TRBV28 and J is TRBJ2-7; 7 nucleotides align to TRBD1. Germline V gives CDR1 MDHEN, CDR2 SYDVKM. V was clipped by 2 bases and J by 3 bases; unmatched bases: 4. The length of the CDR3 is 14 residues. CDR3 DNA sequence: TGTGCCAGCAGTTTACTCGGGACAGACTACGAGCAGTACTTC. This codes for CASSLLGTDYEQYF.

V and J are TRBV15 and TRBJ2-1, with D uncertain. Germline V gene sequence: CDR1 LNHNV, CDR2 YYDKDF (reference sequence). Trimming shortened V by 0 bases and J by 12 bases, and 12 bases separated the two germline ends. The CDR3 loop spans 13 amino acids. The CDR3 nucleotides are TGTGCCACCAGCAGAGATGGGCTAGTCGGGCAGTTCTTC. Its translation is CATSRDGLVGQFF.

This rearrangement joins TRBV28 to TRBJ2-5; weak D call: TRBD1 (7 bases). CDR3 length: 15 amino acids. Germline CDR1 MDHEN, CDR2 SYDVKM. Between the trimmed V and J ends, which lost 3 bases and 5 bases, there was a span of 16 bases. CDR3 amino acids: CASSFSGQAGETQYF. The CDR3 DNA sequence: TGTGCCAGCAGTTTCTCTGGACAGGCGGGGGAGACCCAGTACTTC.